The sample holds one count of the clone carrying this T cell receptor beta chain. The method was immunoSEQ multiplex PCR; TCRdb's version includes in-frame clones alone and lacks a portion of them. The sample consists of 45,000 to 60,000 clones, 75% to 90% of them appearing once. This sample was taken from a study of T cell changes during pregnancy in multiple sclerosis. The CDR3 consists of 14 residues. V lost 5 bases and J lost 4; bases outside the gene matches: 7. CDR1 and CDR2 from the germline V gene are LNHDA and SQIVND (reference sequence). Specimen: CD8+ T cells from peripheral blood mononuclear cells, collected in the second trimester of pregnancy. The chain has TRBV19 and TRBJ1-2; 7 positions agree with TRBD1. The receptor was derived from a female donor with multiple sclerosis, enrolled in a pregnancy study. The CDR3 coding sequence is TGTGCCAGTAGTGCCCGGGACAGTCCCTATGGCTACACCTTC. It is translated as CASSARDSPYGYTF.